Listed below are T cell receptor beta chains from one sample, sequenced in a study of blood T cell repertoires in COVID-19. Assay used: immunoSEQ multiplex PCR; TCRdb lists only in-frame clones, some missing. The table lists about 280,000 clones, around nine tenths of them singletons. Material for sequencing was peripheral blood. Source of these receptors: a woman between 65 and 79 years old with COVID-19, enrolled during active disease. Each CDR3 is given with its conserved first and last residue. The order of the fields is D gene, J gene, V gene, clone size, CDR3 length, CDR3 protein, CDR3 DNA. D genes are given only for firm matches. The size entry is marked missing in some rows and otherwise reads once, few, many or a size class.

NA TRBJ2-7 TRBV2 NA 10 CASSAYEQYF TGTGCCAGCAGTGCTTACGAGCAGTACTTC
TRBD1 TRBJ1-2 TRBV11-1 NA 16 CASSFPSRTGEDGYTF TGTGCCAGCAGCTTTCCAAGTAGGACAGGGGAAGATGGCTACACCTTC
NA TRBJ1-1 TRBV9 NA 13 CASSPVGAAEAFF TGTGCCAGCAGCCCCGTAGGGGCAGCCGAAGCTTTCTTT
NA TRBJ1-2 TRBV30 NA 10 CAWKGGSYTF TGTGCCTGGAAAGGGGGTAGCTACACCTTC
NA TRBJ1-5 TRBV20-1 once 12 CSASIGNQPQHF TGCAGTGCTAGTATAGGCAATCAGCCCCAGCATTTT
NA TRBJ2-2 TRBV29-1 NA 16 CSLNLGGAISAGELFF TGCAGCCTAAACTTGGGGGGGGCGATCTCTGCCGGGGAGCTGTTTTTT
TRBD1 TRBJ1-1 TRBV10-2 NA 14 CASRSGTGNTEAFF TGCGCCAGCAGATCCGGGACAGGGAACACTGAAGCTTTCTTT
NA TRBJ2-7 TRBV5-1 NA 15 CASSRGSSSSYEQYF TGCGCCAGCAGCCGGGGGTCTAGTTCGTCCTACGAGCAGTACTTC
TRBD2 TRBJ2-7 TRBV3-1/TRBV3-2 few 15 CASSPFFSGGAEQYF TGTGCCAGCAGCCCTTTCTTTAGCGGGGGGGCAGAGCAGTACTTC
NA TRBJ2-2 TRBV7-8 NA 15 CASSHGGRGTGELFF TGTGCCAGCAGCCACGGGGGAAGGGGCACCGGGGAGCTGTTTTTT
NA TRBJ2-5 TRBV9 NA 13 CASSVGTEETQYF TGTGCCAGCAGCGTAGGGACAGAAGAGACCCAGTACTTC
NA TRBJ2-7 TRBV24-1 NA 13 CATSGTQSYEQYF TGTGCCACCAGTGGGACTCAATCCTACGAGCAGTACTTC
TRBD1 TRBJ2-7 TRBV11-2 NA 13 CASSLGQGGEQYF TGTGCCAGCAGCTTGGGACAGGGAGGAGAGCAGTACTTC
TRBD1 TRBJ1-2 TRBV4-3 once 14 CASSQAGGKGGYTF TGCGCCAGCAGCCAGGCAGGGGGTAAAGGTGGCTACACCTTC
TRBD2 TRBJ2-3 TRBV2 NA 14 CASSGTSRADTQYF TGTGCCAGCAGTGGGACTAGCCGGGCAGATACGCAGTATTTT
NA TRBJ1-2 TRBV10-3 NA 13 CAISAVQAYGYTF TGTGCCATCAGTGCAGTACAGGCCTATGGCTACACCTTC
NA TRBJ1-2 TRBV11-2 NA 13 CASSLGGEAGYTF TGTGCCAGCAGCTTAGGAGGGGAGGCTGGCTACACCTTC
NA TRBJ1-5 TRBV30 NA 14 CAWSVKGSNQPQHF TGTGCCTGGAGTGTTAAGGGGAGCAATCAGCCCCAGCATTTT
NA TRBJ2-7 TRBV7-9 NA 13 CASSPAGPYEQYF TGTGCCAGCAGCCCCGCGGGGCCCTACGAGCAGTACTTC
TRBD2 TRBJ2-3 TRBV7-2 NA 18 CASSLVGSSGASTDTQYF TGTGCCAGCAGCTTAGTTGGGTCTAGCGGAGCTAGCACAGATACGCAGTATTTT
NA TRBJ2-1 TRBV11-3 NA 13 CASSYQVDNEQFF TGTGCCAGCAGCTATCAGGTTGACAATGAGCAGTTCTTC
TRBD1 TRBJ2-5 TRBV13 NA 15 CASSPTGGGQETQYF TGTGCCAGCAGCCCGACAGGGGGTGGCCAAGAGACCCAGTACTTC
TRBD1 TRBJ2-7 TRBV7-9 NA 15 CASSHDRTGNYEQYF TGTGCCAGCAGCCACGACCGGACAGGGAACTACGAGCAGTACTTC
NA TRBJ2-7 TRBV9 NA 16 CASSAGAGGAGDEQYF TGTGCCAGCAGCGCGGGGGCAGGGGGCGCGGGAGACGAGCAGTACTTC
TRBD1 TRBJ1-5 TRBV28 once 18 CASSFRDPGQTPHQPQHF TGTGCCAGCAGTTTCCGAGACCCGGGACAGACGCCCCATCAGCCCCAGCATTTT
NA TRBJ1-1 TRBV7-2 NA 13 CASSSNINTEAFF TGTGCCAGCAGCTCCAACATAAACACTGAAGCTTTCTTT
TRBD1 TRBJ1-2 TRBV27 few 15 CASGDVGTGNYGYTF TGTGCCAGCGGAGACGTGGGGACAGGGAACTATGGCTACACCTTC
TRBD1 TRBJ2-5 TRBV24-1 NA 14 CATSGKGGGETQYF TGTGCCACCAGTGGGAAAGGGGGCGGGGAGACCCAGTACTTC
NA TRBJ2-2 TRBV5-1 NA 14 CASSLAGDTGELFF TGCGCCAGCAGCTTGGCAGGGGACACCGGGGAGCTGTTTTTT
NA TRBJ2-7 TRBV2 NA 13 CASSLAPGYEQYF TGTGCCAGCAGCTTAGCCCCCGGCTACGAGCAGTACTTC
TRBD2 TRBJ2-2 TRBV4-3 NA 19 CASSQTTSGGALNTGELFF TGCGCCAGCAGCCAAACAACTAGCGGGGGGGCACTGAACACCGGGGAGCTGTTTTTT
NA TRBJ2-7 TRBV6-2/TRBV6-3 NA 13 CASSWTPTYEQYF TGTGCCAGCAGTTGGACTCCTACCTACGAGCAGTACTTC
NA TRBJ1-1 TRBV4-1 once 15 CASSQENRRNTEAFF TGCGCCAGCAGCCAAGAGAACAGAAGGAACACTGAAGCTTTCTTT
TRBD1 TRBJ2-3 TRBV4-3 NA 14 CASSQAGGADTQYF TGCGCCAGCAGCCAGGCAGGGGGTGCAGATACGCAGTATTTT
TRBD1 TRBJ2-2 TRBV7-6 NA 16 CASSLGQGRNTGELFF TGTGCCAGCAGCTTAGGACAGGGGCGTAACACCGGGGAGCTGTTTTTT
NA TRBJ1-4 TRBV5-1 NA 15 CASSLGGARYEKLFF TGCGCCAGCAGCTTGGGCGGGGCTCGGTATGAAAAACTGTTTTTT
NA TRBJ2-7 TRBV21-1 NA 14 CASSKRLPRNEQYF TGTGCCAGCAGCAAAAGACTGCCGAGAAACGAGCAGTACTTC
NA TRBJ1-5 TRBV3-1/TRBV3-2 NA 16 CASSQASAQPRQPQHF TGTGCCAGCAGCCAAGCGTCAGCCCAGCCCAGGCAGCCCCAGCATTTT
TRBD1 TRBJ1-6 TRBV27 NA 17 CASSIAGTGGGGSPLHF TGTGCCAGCAGTATAGCGGGGACAGGGGGCGGGGGTTCACCCCTCCACTTT
NA TRBJ2-3 TRBV10-3 NA 12 CAAQGIEDTQYF TGCGCAGCCCAGGGAATTGAAGATACGCAGTATTTT
NA TRBJ1-6 TRBV7-9 NA 14 CASRGSSYNSPLHF TGTGCCAGCCGCGGAAGCTCCTATAATTCACCCCTCCACTTT
TRBD1 TRBJ1-2 TRBV28 NA 13 CASSLEGRTGNTF TGTGCCAGCAGTTTAGAGGGCCGGACAGGTAACACCTTC
TRBD2 TRBJ2-3 TRBV10-3 NA 16 CAISESIAGGPDTQYF TGTGCCATCAGTGAGTCGATAGCGGGGGGCCCGGATACGCAGTATTTT
TRBD2 TRBJ2-5 TRBV24-1 NA 16 CATSDLRLAGQETQYF TGTGCCACCAGTGACCTTAGACTAGCGGGACAAGAGACCCAGTACTTC
NA TRBJ2-3 TRBV27 once 14 CASSKTPWTDTQYF TGTGCCAGTTCTAAGACACCTTGGACAGATACGCAGTATTTT
NA TRBJ2-7 TRBV7-2 NA 13 CASSLSGGYEQYF TGTGCCAGCAGCTTAAGTGGAGGCTACGAGCAGTACTTC
NA TRBJ1-1 TRBV7-2 few 14 CASSFSQLNTEAFF TGTGCCAGCAGCTTCTCCCAGTTAAACACTGAAGCTTTCTTT
TRBD2 TRBJ2-7 TRBV5-4 once 15 CASSPGTSGDYEQYF TGTGCCAGCAGCCCCGGGACTAGCGGGGACTACGAGCAGTACTTC
NA TRBJ1-6 TRBV28 NA 15 CATTTWQGLNSPLHF TGTGCCACTACCACGTGGCAGGGTCTTAATTCACCCCTCCACTTT
TRBD2 TRBJ2-5 TRBV19 NA 15 CASSLTSLRRETQYF TGTGCCAGTAGTTTGACTAGCCTAAGGCGGGAGACCCAGTACTTC
TRBD1 TRBJ2-7 TRBV3-1/TRBV3-2 NA 15 CASSRGQILSYEQYF TGTGCCAGCAGCCGGGGACAGATTCTCTCCTACGAGCAGTACTTC